This record covers a single T cell receptor beta chain. The sample belongs to a study of patients and donors after allogeneic stem cell transplantation. One entry per CDR3 protein, called by TCRdb with MiXCR from the RT-PCR reads. The table has just under 20,000 distinct CDR3 sequences, about 5% seen once. With 3 bases clipped from V and 5 bases from J, the junction kept 6 bases outside the gene matches. The V gene's germline CDR1 is SGDLS and CDR2 YYNGEE. The CDR3 spans 14 residues. Sequenced sample: blood, either unsorted or a sorted T cell fraction (not recorded which). V usage is TRBV9 and J usage is TRBJ1-1; the match to TRBD1 covers 8 bases. The receptor was derived from a human donor who was either an allogeneic HSCT recipient or a stem cell or donor lymphocyte infusion donor (not recorded which). It is not recorded whose cells these are; they may come from a transplant donor. The CDR3 spells CASSAHRGATEAFF. The CDR3 DNA follows: TGTGCCAGCAGCGCCCACAGGGGGGCGACTGAAGCTTTCTTT.